This T cell receptor (beta chain) was retrieved from a study of PD-1 blockade in classical Hodgkin lymphoma. Overall study findings and caveats: It was CD4+ TCR diversity, not CD8+, that rose significantly by C4D1.

With respect to this clone: The antigen is undetermined.

The assay was immunoSEQ multiplex PCR, and TCRdb's table has in-frame clones only and misses some. Among 15,000 to 25,000 clones, more than 65% were seen once, and the ten largest hold approximately 20%. Time point given: cycle 4 day 1 (C4D1), after less than seven weeks of nivolumab. Every single patient, without exception, relapsed after autologous stem cell transplantation, and brentuximab vedotin exposure varied. The receptor comes from a human donor with classical Hodgkin lymphoma. The sample consisted of peripheral blood mononuclear cells (PBMCs), taken before the fourth cycle of nivolumab.

This chain's CDR3 is CASSLGTGARTGELFF. The CDR3 DNA is TGTGCCAGCAGCCTGGGGACAGGGGCTAGAACCGGGGAGCTGTTTTTT. V and J are TRBV5-4 and TRBJ2-2, with TRBD1 matching over 10 bases. Trimming cost V 4 bases and J 5 bases; bases outside gene matches: 8. Germline loops: CDR1 SGHNT, CDR2 YYREEE (reference sequence). This CDR3 has 16 amino acids.